These 31 T cell receptor beta chains share one sample of origin, sequenced in a study of molecular identifiers for immune sequencing clone quantification. TCRdb used MiXCR to reprocess the PCR reads, holding one entry per CDR3 protein. The sample includes under 800,000 distinct CDR3 sequences, about 25% of them seen just once. Sequencing was done on a sample of naive CD8+ T cells from blood, with Jurkat cell RNA spiked in. The sample's subset: FACS-sorted CD8+CD4-CCR7+CD45RA+ naive T cells. These TCRs come from a human donor in good health. Some libraries in this study had Jurkat cell RNA spiked in.

The J gene is TRBJ2-7, the V gene TRBV9, with D possibly matching TRBD1 (6 bases). The germline V gene has CDR1 SGDLS and CDR2 YYNGEE. Trimming removed 2 bases from V and 3 bases from J, with 15 bases in between. The length of the CDR3 is 15 residues. CDR3 protein: CASSVSGADRYEQYF. CDR3 DNA sequence: TGTGCCAGCAGCGTTTCAGGGGCAGATCGCTACGAGCAGTACTTC. Together with reference TRBV9 and TRBJ2-7, the CDR3 gives the full variable domain: DSGVTQTPKHLITATGQRVTLRCSPRSGDLSVYWYQQSLDQGLQFLIQYYNGEERAKGNILERFSAQQFPDLHSELNLSSLELGDSALYFCASSVSGADRYEQYFGPGTRLTVT.

V gene TRBV19 combines with J gene TRBJ2-2; 13 bases line up with TRBD2. The CDR3 covers 19 residues. With V trimmed by 3 bases and J by 7 bases, 14 bases remained unmatched. The germline gives CDR1 LNHDA, CDR2 SQIVND (reference sequence). Written as DNA, the CDR3 is TGTGCCAGTAGTATGTTGGAGTGGACTAGCGGGAGTTTTGGCGGGGAGCTGTTTTTT. Protein sequence: CASSMLEWTSGSFGGELFF.

This clonotype was seen ten or more times. The chain employs TRBV6-5 and TRBJ2-3; D is unclear. CDR1 MNHEY and CDR2 SVGAGI come from the germline V gene. The CDR3 loop spans 11 amino acids. V lost 4 bases to trimming and J lost 7 bases, with 6 bases between them. This CDR3 reads CASSSQHTQYF. As DNA, the CDR3 is TGTGCCAGCAGTTCACAGCATACGCAGTATTTT.

A few counts support this clonotype. The J gene is TRBJ1-1, the V gene TRBV6-2 or TRBV6-3, with D possibly matching TRBD1 (5 bases). The CDR3 length is 12 residues. Trimming took 6 bases from V and 8 from J, leaving 13 bases between them. Germline V CDR1 and CDR2: MNHEY, SVGEGT. CDR3 nucleotide sequence: TGTGCCAGCAGACGGGGGTCCCTCGAAGCTTTCTTT. Protein product: CASRRGSLEAFF.

This clonotype was seen many times. The CDR3 is CASRSIRDSEAFF. CDR3 bases: TGTGCCAGCAGAAGTATCCGGGACTCTGAAGCTTTCTTT. The rearrangement links TRBV2 to TRBJ1-1, with D perhaps TRBD1 (5 bases). Deletions cut 6 bases from V and 6 bases from J, with 14 bases between. The CDR3 totals 13 residues. Germline V gene data show CDR1 as SNHLY and CDR2 as FYNNEI. The full variable domain, with the rest looked up from reference TRBV2 and TRBJ1-1, is EPEVTQTPSHQVTQMGQEVILRCVPISNHLYFYWYRQILGQKVEFLVSFYNNEISEKSEIFDDQFSVERPDGSNFTLKIRSTKLEDSAMYFCASRSIRDSEAFFGQGTRLTVV.

In regard to this clonotype: It may be a read error: a sequence one base away is much more abundant. This chain connects TRBV4-1 to TRBJ2-5; D is undetermined. CDR1 is MGHRA, CDR2 YSYEKL, per germline. This CDR3 comprises 13 residues. This CDR3 reads CVSSQGGRNDQYF. The DNA of the CDR3 is TGCGTCAGCAGCCAAGGTGGTAGGAATGACCAGTACTTC.

With regard to this clonotype: The junction departs from the called germline gene at one end, perhaps through a read error. J is TRBJ1-3 and V is TRBV30, with 8 positions matching TRBD1. This CDR3 has 15 residues. Germline CDR1 GTSNPN, CDR2 SVGIG (reference sequence). The CDR3 sequence is CARSGTGGPGNTIYF. CDR3 bases: TGTGCCCGGAGTGGAACAGGGGGTCCTGGAAACACCATATATTTT.

This clonotype was observed many times. The V and J genes are TRBV28 and TRBJ2-7; D is ambiguous. The ends were cut back, 3 bases at V and 3 bases at J, with 12 bases in the middle. The germline gives CDR1 MDHEN, CDR2 SYDVKM. The CDR3 totals 14 residues. CDR3 sequence (DNA): TGTGCCAGCAGTTTCGGTGGGTTCGACTACGAGCAGTACTTC. It encodes CASSFGGFDYEQYF.

The rearrangement uses TRBV9 and TRBJ1-6, with a possible D match to TRBD1 (6 bases). Deletions cut 3 bases from V and 7 bases from J, with 20 bases between. This CDR3 contains 17 residues. Germline CDR1 reads SGDLS; CDR2 reads YYNGEE. CDR3: CASSANPVEGGNSPLHF. Here the CDR3 DNA reads TGTGCCAGCAGCGCAAACCCCGTCGAAGGGGGGAATTCACCCCTCCACTTT.

The sample holds many counts of this clonotype. The chain employs TRBV12-3 or TRBV12-4 and TRBJ2-5; possibly TRBD1 or TRBD2 for D (6 bases each). CDR3 length equals 13 residues. The V and J ends lost 4 bases and 5 bases respectively, with 11 bases between them. CDR3 DNA sequence: TGTGCCAGCAGTTACGGGGGCATGGAGACCCAGTACTTC. Amino acids: CASSYGGMETQYF.

The chain joins TRBV7-9 to TRBJ2-5; TRBD1 matches 10 bases. The germline V gene has CDR1 SEHNR and CDR2 FQNEAQ (reference sequence). This CDR3 has 16 residues. With 4 bases clipped from V and 1 base from J, the junction kept 6 bases outside the gene matches. DNA of the CDR3: TGTGCCAGCAGCTCCCCGGGGACAGGGGTCCAAGAGACCCAGTACTTC. Translating gives CASSSPGTGVQETQYF. The whole variable domain, remainder taken from reference TRBV7-9 and TRBJ2-5, is DTGVSQNPRHKITKRGQNVTFRCDPISEHNRLYWYRQTLGQGPEFLTYFQNEAQLEKSRLLSDRFSAERPKGSFSTLEIQRTEQGDSAMYLCASSSPGTGVQETQYFGPGTRLLVL.

This clonotype has a handful of counts. A clone one base away is much larger, so this may be a read error. The V call is TRBV6-5, the J call TRBJ1-1; D uncertain. CDR3 length: 13 amino acids. The germline gives CDR1 MNHEY, CDR2 SVGAGI. V lost 2 bases, J lost 2 bases, and 6 bases lay in between. CDR3 DNA: TGTGCCAGCAGTTACAGGAAAAACACTGAAGCTTTCTTT. It yields the protein CASSYRKNTEAFF.

The chain links TRBV29-1 to TRBJ2-2, with TRBD1 identical over 7 bases. The CDR3 is 14 amino acids. V was pared by 4 bases and J by 1 base, with 3 bases of the junction left unmatched. Germline CDR1 SQVTM, CDR2 ANQGSEA. DNA of the CDR3: TGCAGCGTTGGGACAGGTTGGAACACCGGGGAGCTGTTTTTT. Protein: CSVGTGWNTGELFF.

In this sample, this clonotype turned up many times. The chain combines TRBV7-9 with TRBJ1-1; D ambiguous. V was clipped by 1 base and J by 4 bases, with 19 bases between them. CDR3 length equals 17 residues. Germline CDR1 SEHNR, CDR2 FQNEAQ (reference sequence). The CDR3 protein is CASSLDAALYFSTEAFF. The CDR3 region has the DNA TGTGCCAGCAGCTTAGACGCGGCCCTGTATTTTTCCACTGAAGCTTTCTTT.

The chain couples TRBV28 to TRBJ1-4, with TRBD1 identical over 9 bases. CDR1 is MDHEN and CDR2 is SYDVKM in the germline V gene. Unmatched junction bases numbered 18, after V lost 5 bases and J lost 8 bases. There are 18 residues in the CDR3. The CDR3 region is CASSPPPGQGEVNEKLFF. For the CDR3, the DNA is TGTGCCAGCAGTCCTCCACCGGGACAGGGTGAGGTAAACGAAAAACTGTTTTTT.

The rearrangement uses TRBV29-1 and TRBJ2-7, with unresolved D. The germline CDR1 and CDR2 sequences are SQVTM and ANQGSEA. The ends were cut back, 2 bases at V and 2 bases at J, with 10 bases in the middle. The CDR3 is made up of 13 amino acids. The CDR3 loop reads CSVEFPLTYEQYF. The CDR3 DNA follows: TGCAGCGTTGAATTCCCATTAACCTACGAGCAGTACTTC.

This chain uses TRBV10-3 with TRBJ2-1; 7 positions match TRBD2. Germline V gene data show CDR1 as ENHRY and CDR2 as SYGVKD. This CDR3 has 15 amino acids. After removal of 3 bases from V and 2 bases from J, the junction contained 4 bases not matched to a gene. This CDR3 reads CAISDAGDAYNEQFF. The CDR3 DNA follows: TGTGCCATCAGTGATGCGGGAGACGCCTACAATGAGCAGTTCTTC.

This sequence joins TRBV12-3 or TRBV12-4 and TRBJ2-7; weak D call: TRBD2 (6 bases). This CDR3 contains 14 residues. V was trimmed by 5 bases and J by 0 bases, leaving 11 bases between them. The CDR3 nucleotides are TGTGCCAGCAGTGATCTAGCGTCCTCCTACGAGCAGTACTTC. Amino acid sequence: CASSDLASSYEQYF.

This clonotype has ten or more counts. The CDR3 region is CASVTGVDEQYF. The CDR3 DNA follows: TGTGCCAGCGTGACAGGGGTGGACGAGCAGTACTTC. The chain employs TRBV7-2 and TRBJ2-7, with TRBD1 matching over 8 bases. V dropped 8 bases and J dropped 5; count of bases not matched to a gene: 5. Germline CDR1 reads SGHTA; CDR2 reads FQGNSA. This CDR3 is 12 amino acids long. The full variable domain, in which reference TRBV7-2 and TRBJ2-7 provide the parts outside the CDR3, is GAGVSQSPSNKVTEKGKDVELRCDPISGHTALYWYRQSLGQGLEFLIYFQGNSAPDKSGLPSDRFSAERTGGSVSTLTIQRTQQEDSAVYLCASVTGVDEQYFGPGTRLTVT.

As regards this clonotype: This may be a read error: a much more frequent sequence differs by one nucleotide. This chain links TRBV14 with TRBJ1-2, with D maybe TRBD1 (5 bases). V lost 4 bases and J 6 bases, leaving 12 bases between the germline ends. The CDR3 covers 13 residues. Per the germline V gene, CDR1 is SGHDN and CDR2 is FVKESK. The CDR3, as DNA: TGTGCCAGCAGCCTGGGACGAACCCATGGCTACACCTTC. This encodes CASSLGRTHGYTF.

This clonotype was recorded a few times. The chain has TRBV7-9 and TRBJ2-2, with D tentatively TRBD1 (7 bases). Trimming removed 8 bases from V and 9 bases from J, with 19 bases in between. Germline CDR1 reads SEHNR; CDR2 reads FQNEAQ (reference sequence). The CDR3 is made up of 14 amino acids. The chain's CDR3 is CASQATGRSRELFF. The CDR3 DNA is TGTGCCAGCCAAGCGACAGGGAGGTCCCGGGAGCTGTTTTTT.

The CDR3 spells CASSIDKDTQYF. The DNA of the CDR3 is TGTGCCAGTAGTATAGATAAAGATACGCAGTATTTT. This rearrangement joins TRBV19 to TRBJ2-3; D not certain. The CDR3 spans 12 residues. Germline CDR1 is LNHDA and CDR2 is SQIVND (reference sequence). Trimming removed 0 bases at V and 5 bases at J, with 3 bases between.

The chain combines TRBV30 with TRBJ1-5; maybe TRBD1 (5 bases). CDR1 GTSNPN and CDR2 SVGIG come from the germline V gene (reference sequence). Trimming pared 5 bases from V and 2 bases from J, leaving 13 bases between. The CDR3 has 14 amino acids. CDR3 DNA: TGTGCCTGGGGTAGGGGCCTGGGCAATCAGCCCCAGCATTTT. As protein: CAWGRGLGNQPQHF.

The chain couples TRBV12-3 or TRBV12-4 to TRBJ2-7; a weak D match, TRBD1 (7 bases). The CDR3 sequence is 12 residues long. V was pared by 10 bases and J by 2 bases, with 12 bases between. CDR3 in DNA: TGTGCCACCGGAGGGACAGCCTACGAGCAGTACTTC. Protein product: CATGGTAYEQYF.

V gene TRBV13 combines with J gene TRBJ1-6, with D unresolved. Germline loops: CDR1 PRHDT, CDR2 FYEKMQ (reference sequence). This CDR3 has 16 amino acids. The V end was cut by 2 bases, the J end by 0 bases, with 8 bases between. CDR3: CASSLSPSSYNSPLHF. The CDR3 coding sequence is TGTGCCAGCAGCTTATCTCCCAGCTCCTATAATTCACCCCTCCACTTT.

This clonotype has just a few counts. The V gene is TRBV7-2, the J gene TRBJ1-1; 9 bases map to TRBD1. The CDR3 consists of 14 residues. V shed 4 bases and J 6 bases; nucleotides not matched to a gene: 6. Per germline, CDR1 SGHTA and CDR2 FQGNSA. CDR3 sequence (DNA): TGTGCCAGCAGCTGGGAGGACAGGGGTCCTGAAGCTTTCTTT. Protein sequence: CASSWEDRGPEAFF.

CDR3 coding DNA: TGTGCCAGCAGTTTATCGGGGACTAGCGGAACCTCCTACGAGCAGTACTTC. This sequence encodes CASSLSGTSGTSYEQYF. V gene TRBV27 combines with J gene TRBJ2-7; 11 bases map to TRBD2. This CDR3 has 17 amino acids. Losses at the gene ends were 0 bases for V and 0 bases for J; bases not matched to a gene: 4. Germline CDR1 and CDR2: MNHEY and SMNVEV (reference sequence).

This clonotype was counted at least ten times. The J gene is TRBJ2-2, the V gene TRBV19; no definite D call. The germline gives CDR1 LNHDA, CDR2 SQIVND (reference sequence). CDR3 length: 13 residues. The V and J ends lost 3 bases and 6 bases respectively, with 8 bases between them. The CDR3 DNA follows: TGTGCCAGTAGTATCGGTGGGGCCGGGGAGCTGTTTTTT. Its translation is CASSIGGAGELFF.

Worth noting for this clonotype: A read error is possible here, since a much larger clone lies one base away. This chain connects TRBV4-1 to TRBJ2-7; D is tentatively TRBD1 or TRBD2 (5 bases each). Germline V gene lookup returns CDR1 MGHRA and CDR2 YSYEKL. The CDR3 covers 14 residues. Between the trimmed V and J ends, which lost 2 bases and 6 bases, there was a span of 14 bases. The CDR3 sequence is CASSQSRARGEQYF. Here the CDR3 DNA reads TGCGCCAGCAGCCAAAGCAGGGCCCGGGGCGAGCAGTACTTC.

As concerns this clonotype: A read error may explain this, as a much larger clone is one base away. This chain uses TRBV20-1 with TRBJ2-3; no clear D gene. The end of the DNA fits TRBJ1-5 better, so the J call may be wrong. The germline V gene has CDR1 DFQATT and CDR2 SNEGSKA (reference sequence). The CDR3 sequence is 15 residues long. The CDR3 coding sequence is TGCAGTGCTAGAGGTCTGGACTGGACGGGAGATACGCAGCATTTT. Encoded protein: CSARGLDWTGDTQHF.

This clonotype was seen only once. This may stem from a read error, because a much larger clone lies one nucleotide away. CDR3 sequence reads: CAGSLLGQGVEAFF. The CDR3 coding sequence is TGCGCCGGCAGCCTGCTAGGGCAGGGGGTCGAAGCTTTCTTT. This chain uses TRBV4-1 with TRBJ1-1; 7 bases match TRBD1. There are 14 residues in the CDR3. CDR1 is MGHRA, CDR2 YSYEKL, per germline.